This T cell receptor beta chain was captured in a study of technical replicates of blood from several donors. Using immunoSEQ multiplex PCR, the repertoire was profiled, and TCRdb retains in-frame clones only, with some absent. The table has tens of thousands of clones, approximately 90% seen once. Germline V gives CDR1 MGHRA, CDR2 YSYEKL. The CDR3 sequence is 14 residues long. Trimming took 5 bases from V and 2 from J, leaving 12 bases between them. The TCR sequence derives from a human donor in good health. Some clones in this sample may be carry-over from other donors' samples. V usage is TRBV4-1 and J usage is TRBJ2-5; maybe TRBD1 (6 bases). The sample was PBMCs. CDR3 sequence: CASSSRTEQETQYF. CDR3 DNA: TGCGCCAGCAGCTCACGGACAGAGCAAGAGACCCAGTACTTC.